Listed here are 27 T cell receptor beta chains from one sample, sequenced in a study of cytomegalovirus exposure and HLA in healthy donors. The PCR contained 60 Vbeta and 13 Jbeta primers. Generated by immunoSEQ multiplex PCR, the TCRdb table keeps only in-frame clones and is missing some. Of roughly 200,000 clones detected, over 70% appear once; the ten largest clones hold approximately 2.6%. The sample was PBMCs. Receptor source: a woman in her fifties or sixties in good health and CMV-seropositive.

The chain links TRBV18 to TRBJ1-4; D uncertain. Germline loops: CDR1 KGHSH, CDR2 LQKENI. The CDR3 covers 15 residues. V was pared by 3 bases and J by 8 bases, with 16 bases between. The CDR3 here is CASSPSTVRGEKLFF. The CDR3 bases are TGTGCCAGCTCACCCTCGACGGTCCGGGGAGAAAAACTGTTTTTT.

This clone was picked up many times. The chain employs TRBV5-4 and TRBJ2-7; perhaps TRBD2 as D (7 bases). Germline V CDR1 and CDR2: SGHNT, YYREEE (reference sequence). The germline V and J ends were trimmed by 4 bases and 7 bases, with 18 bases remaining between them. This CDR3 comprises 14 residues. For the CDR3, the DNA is TGTGCCAGCAGCACAGGGACTACGGGGCGTGAGCAGTACTTC. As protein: CASSTGTTGREQYF.

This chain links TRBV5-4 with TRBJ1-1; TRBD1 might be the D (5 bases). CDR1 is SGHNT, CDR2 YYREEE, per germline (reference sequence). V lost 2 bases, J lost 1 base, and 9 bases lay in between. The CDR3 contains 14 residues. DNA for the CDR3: TGTGCCAGCAGCTTCAAAACAGGGAACACTGAAGCTTTCTTT. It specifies CASSFKTGNTEAFF.

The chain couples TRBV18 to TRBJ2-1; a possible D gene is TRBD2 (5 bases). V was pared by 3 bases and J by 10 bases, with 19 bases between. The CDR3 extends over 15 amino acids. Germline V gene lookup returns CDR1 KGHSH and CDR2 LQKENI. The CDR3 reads CASSPRSSRVGEQFF. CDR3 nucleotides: TGTGCCAGCTCACCCAGGTCCTCGCGGGTGGGAGAGCAGTTCTTC. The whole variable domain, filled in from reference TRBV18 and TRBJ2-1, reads NAGVMQNPRHLVRRRGQEARLRCSPMKGHSHVYWYRQLPEEGLKFMVYLQKENIIDESGMPKERFSAEFPKEGPSILRIQQVVRGDSAAYFCASSPRSSRVGEQFFGPGTRLTVL.

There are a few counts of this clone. The CDR3 is CASSLGQGTDTQYF. CDR3 bases: TGTGCCAGCAGCCTCGGACAGGGCACAGATACGCAGTATTTT. The chain carries TRBV11-1 and TRBJ2-3; 7 bases fit TRBD1. The germline V gene encodes CDR1 SGHAT and CDR2 FQDESV (reference sequence). The V segment lost 5 bases and the J segment 1 base; nucleotides outside the gene matches: 3. This CDR3 contains 14 residues.

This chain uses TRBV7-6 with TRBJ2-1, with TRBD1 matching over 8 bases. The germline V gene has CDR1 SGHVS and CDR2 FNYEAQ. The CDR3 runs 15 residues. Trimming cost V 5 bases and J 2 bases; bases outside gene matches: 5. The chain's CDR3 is CASSPETGAYNEQFF. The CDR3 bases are TGTGCCAGCAGCCCAGAGACAGGGGCCTACAATGAGCAGTTCTTC.

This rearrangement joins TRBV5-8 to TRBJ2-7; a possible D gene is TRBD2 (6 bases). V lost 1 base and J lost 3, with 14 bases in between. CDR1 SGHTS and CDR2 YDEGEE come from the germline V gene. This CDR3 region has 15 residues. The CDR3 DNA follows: TGTGCCAGCAGCTTGTTCGGGAGCCCCAGCTACGAGCAGTACTTC. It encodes CASSLFGSPSYEQYF.

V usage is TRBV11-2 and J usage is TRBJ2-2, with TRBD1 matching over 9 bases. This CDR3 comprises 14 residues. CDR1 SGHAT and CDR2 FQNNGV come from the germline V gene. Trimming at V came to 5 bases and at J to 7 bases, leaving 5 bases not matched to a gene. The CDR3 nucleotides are TGTGCCAGCAGCCAGGGACAGGGCGGCGGGGAGCTGTTTTTT. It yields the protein CASSQGQGGGELFF.

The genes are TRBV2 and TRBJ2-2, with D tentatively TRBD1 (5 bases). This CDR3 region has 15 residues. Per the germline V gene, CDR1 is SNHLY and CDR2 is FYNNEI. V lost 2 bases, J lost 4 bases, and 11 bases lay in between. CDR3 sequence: CASSESVRATGELFF. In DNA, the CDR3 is TGTGCCAGCAGTGAAAGTGTCAGGGCCACCGGGGAGCTGTTTTTT. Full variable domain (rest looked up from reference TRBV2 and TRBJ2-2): EPEVTQTPSHQVTQMGQEVILRCVPISNHLYFYWYRQILGQKVEFLVSFYNNEISEKSEIFDDQFSVERPDGSNFTLKIRSTKLEDSAMYFCASSESVRATGELFFGEGSRLTVL.

The CDR3 spells CSVDQGVGETQYF. The CDR3 DNA reads TGCAGCGTTGACCAGGGGGTGGGAGAGACCCAGTACTTC. The rearrangement uses TRBV29-1 and TRBJ2-5; 7 bases map to TRBD1. The CDR3 covers 13 residues. CDR1 and CDR2 from the germline V gene are SQVTM and ANQGSEA. Unmatched junction bases numbered 5, after V lost 3 bases and J lost 4 bases.

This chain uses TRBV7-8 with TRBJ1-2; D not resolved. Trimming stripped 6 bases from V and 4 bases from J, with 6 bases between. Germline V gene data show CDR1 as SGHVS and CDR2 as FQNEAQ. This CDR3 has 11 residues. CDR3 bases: TGTGCCAGCAGTCGGGGCTATGGCTACACCTTC. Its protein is CASSRGYGYTF.

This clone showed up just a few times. This CDR3 reads CASSLSSTETEAFF. In nucleotides, the CDR3 is TGCGCCAGCAGCTTGTCCTCGACAGAAACTGAAGCTTTCTTT. The chain uses TRBV5-1 and TRBJ1-1; D may be TRBD1 (5 bases). V dropped 1 base and J dropped 5 bases, with 12 bases sitting between them. This CDR3 region has 14 residues. Germline loops: CDR1 SGHRS, CDR2 YFSETQ.

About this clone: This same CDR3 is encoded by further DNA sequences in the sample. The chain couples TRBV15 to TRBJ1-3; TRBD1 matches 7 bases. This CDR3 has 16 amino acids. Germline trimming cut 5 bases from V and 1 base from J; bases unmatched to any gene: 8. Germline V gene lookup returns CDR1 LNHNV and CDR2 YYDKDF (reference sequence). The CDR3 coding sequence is TGTGCCACCAGCCTAGATTTGACAGGGTCTGGAAACACCATATATTTT. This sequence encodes CATSLDLTGSGNTIYF.

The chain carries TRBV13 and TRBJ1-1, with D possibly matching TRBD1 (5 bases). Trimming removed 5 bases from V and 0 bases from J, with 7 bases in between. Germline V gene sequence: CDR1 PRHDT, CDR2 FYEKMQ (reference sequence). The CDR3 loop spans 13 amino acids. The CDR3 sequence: CASSTTVNTEAFF. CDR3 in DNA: TGTGCCAGCAGCACGACAGTGAACACTGAAGCTTTCTTT.

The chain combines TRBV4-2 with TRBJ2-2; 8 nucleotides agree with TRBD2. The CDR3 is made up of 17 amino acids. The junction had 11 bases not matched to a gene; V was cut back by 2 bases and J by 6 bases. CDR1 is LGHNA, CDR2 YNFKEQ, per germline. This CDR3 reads CASSQSRGGPGPGELFF. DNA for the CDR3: TGTGCCAGCAGCCAATCCCGGGGGGGACCAGGGCCCGGGGAGCTGTTTTTT.

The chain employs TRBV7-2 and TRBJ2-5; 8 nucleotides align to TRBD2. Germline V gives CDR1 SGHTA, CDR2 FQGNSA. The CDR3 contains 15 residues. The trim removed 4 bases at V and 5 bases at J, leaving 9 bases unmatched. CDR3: CASSYASGRRETQYF. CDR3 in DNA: TGTGCCAGCAGCTATGCTAGCGGGCGCCGGGAGACCCAGTACTTC.

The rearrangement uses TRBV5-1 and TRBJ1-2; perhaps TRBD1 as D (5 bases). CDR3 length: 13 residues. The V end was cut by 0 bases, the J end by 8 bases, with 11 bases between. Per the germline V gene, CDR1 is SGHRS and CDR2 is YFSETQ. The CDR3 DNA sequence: TGCGCCAGCAGCTTGGCCGCAGGGCAGGGCTACACCTTC. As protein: CASSLAAGQGYTF.

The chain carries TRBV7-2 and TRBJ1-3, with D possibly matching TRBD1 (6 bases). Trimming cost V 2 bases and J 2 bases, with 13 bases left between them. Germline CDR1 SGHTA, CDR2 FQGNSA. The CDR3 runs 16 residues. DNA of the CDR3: TGTGCCAGCAGCTTAAGGGGGGGGGTGACTGGAAACACCATATATTTT. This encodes CASSLRGGVTGNTIYF.

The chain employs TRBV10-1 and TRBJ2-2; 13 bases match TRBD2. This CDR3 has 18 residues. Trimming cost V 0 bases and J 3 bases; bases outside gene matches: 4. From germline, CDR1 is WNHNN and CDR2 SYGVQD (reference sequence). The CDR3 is CASSESTSGRAHTGELFF. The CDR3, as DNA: TGCGCCAGCAGTGAGTCCACTAGCGGGAGGGCCCACACCGGGGAGCTGTTTTTT.

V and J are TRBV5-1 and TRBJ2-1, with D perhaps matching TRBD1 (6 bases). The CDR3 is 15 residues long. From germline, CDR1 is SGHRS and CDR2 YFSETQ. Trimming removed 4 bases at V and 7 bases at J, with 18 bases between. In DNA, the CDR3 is TGCGCCAGCAGCCCTGGCCCAATTCAGGGGAATGAGCAGTTCTTC. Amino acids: CASSPGPIQGNEQFF.

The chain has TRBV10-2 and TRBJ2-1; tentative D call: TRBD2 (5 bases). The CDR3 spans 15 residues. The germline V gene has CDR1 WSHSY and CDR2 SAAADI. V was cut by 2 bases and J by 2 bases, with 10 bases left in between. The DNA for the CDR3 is TGCGCCAGCAGTGAGCGGGGATTCACCTACAATGAGCAGTTCTTC. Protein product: CASSERGFTYNEQFF.

The CDR3: CASSPGQLGTEAFF. CDR3 bases: TGTGCCAGCTCACCAGGACAGCTGGGAACTGAAGCTTTCTTT. The V call is TRBV18, the J call TRBJ1-1; D might be TRBD1 (6 bases). Germline V gene sequence: CDR1 KGHSH, CDR2 LQKENI. Trimming took 2 bases from V and 5 from J, leaving 12 bases between them. The CDR3 consists of 14 residues.

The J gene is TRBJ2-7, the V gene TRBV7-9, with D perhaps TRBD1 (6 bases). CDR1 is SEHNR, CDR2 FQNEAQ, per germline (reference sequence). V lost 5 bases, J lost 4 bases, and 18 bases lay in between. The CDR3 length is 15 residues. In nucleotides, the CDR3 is TGTGCCAGCAGCACGATAAGCCTGGACAGTTACGAGCAGTACTTC. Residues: CASSTISLDSYEQYF.

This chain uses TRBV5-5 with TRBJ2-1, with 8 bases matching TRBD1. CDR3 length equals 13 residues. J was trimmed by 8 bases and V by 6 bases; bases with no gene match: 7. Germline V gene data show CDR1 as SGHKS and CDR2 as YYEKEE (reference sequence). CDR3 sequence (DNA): TGTGCCAGCACCGCTTGGGGACAGGATGAGCAGTTCTTC. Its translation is CASTAWGQDEQFF. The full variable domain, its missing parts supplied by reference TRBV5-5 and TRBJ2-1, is DAGVTQSPTHLIKTRGQQVTLRCSPISGHKSVSWYQQVLGQGPQFIFQYYEKEERGRGNFPDRFSARQFPNYSSELNVNALLLGDSALYLCASTAWGQDEQFFGPGTRLTVL.

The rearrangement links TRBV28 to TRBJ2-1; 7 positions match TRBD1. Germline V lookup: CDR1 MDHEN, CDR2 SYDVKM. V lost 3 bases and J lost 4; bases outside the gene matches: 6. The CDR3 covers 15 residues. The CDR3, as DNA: TGTGCCAGCAGTTTGGAGGACAGGCGGTACAATGAGCAGTTCTTC. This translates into CASSLEDRRYNEQFF.

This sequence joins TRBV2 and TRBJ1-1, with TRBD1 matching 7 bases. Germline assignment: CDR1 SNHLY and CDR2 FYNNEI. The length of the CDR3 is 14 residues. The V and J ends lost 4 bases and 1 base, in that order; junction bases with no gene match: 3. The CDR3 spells CASSVGTANTEAFF. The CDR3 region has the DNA TGTGCCAGCAGTGTAGGGACAGCGAACACTGAAGCTTTCTTT.

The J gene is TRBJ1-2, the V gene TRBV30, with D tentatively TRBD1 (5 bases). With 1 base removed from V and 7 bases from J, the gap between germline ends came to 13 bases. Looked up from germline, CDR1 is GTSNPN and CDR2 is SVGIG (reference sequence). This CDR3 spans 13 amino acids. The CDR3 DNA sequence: TGTGCCTGGAGTGCACAGGCCCCTGGTGGCTACACCTTC. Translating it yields CAWSAQAPGGYTF.